Below, 17 T cell receptor beta chains from the same sample are listed, as sequenced in a study of regulatory T cells in long-lasting Graves disease. Specified time point: persistent/refractory GD, antithyroid drugs over 5 years with positive TRAb. The TCR library was made from RNA extracted from PBMCs. Building the TCR beta libraries relied on iRepertoire HTBI primers, and CDR3 regions underwent Arm-PCR. MiXCR, run by TCRdb on the multiplex PCR reads, gives a single entry per CDR3 protein. The sample shows fewer than 400,000 distinct CDR3 sequences, about 20% of them seen only once. The material was peripheral blood mononuclear cells (PBMCs), obtained when the disease was refractory, from a patient treated with antithyroid drugs. All receptors come from a female donor with Graves disease.

This clonotype was detected a few times. The rearrangement links TRBV7-3 to TRBJ1-2; TRBD1 might be the D (5 bases). CDR1 and CDR2 from the germline V gene are SGHTA and FQGTGA. The V gene lost 3 bases and the J gene lost 8 bases, with 19 bases spanning the gap. This CDR3 is 15 amino acids long. CDR3 amino acids: CASSFHPGGYGGYTF. The CDR3 DNA reads as TGTGCCAGCAGCTTTCACCCCGGGGGGTACGGCGGCTACACCTTC.

This clonotype was recorded at least ten times. V is TRBV7-3 and J is TRBJ2-2, with D hard to call. The V gene's germline CDR1 is SGHTA and CDR2 FQGTGA. The CDR3 totals 13 residues. Trimming left V 1 base short and J 6 bases short, with 6 bases between. The DNA for the CDR3 is TGTGCCAGCAGCTTAAATGGGCCCGGGGAGCTGTTTTTT. This translates into CASSLNGPGELFF.

This clonotype was seen only a few times. This chain connects TRBV28 to TRBJ1-5; 8 bases line up with TRBD1. The ends lost 5 bases at V and 0 bases at J; junction bases unmatched: 3. The CDR3 spans 15 residues. Looked up from germline, CDR1 is MDHEN and CDR2 is SYDVKM. The CDR3 DNA reads as TGTGCCAGCAGTAACGACAGGGGTAGCAATCAGCCCCAGCATTTT. This sequence encodes CASSNDRGSNQPQHF.

Only one count was recorded for this clonotype. The rearrangement uses TRBV20-1 and TRBJ2-4; a possible D gene is TRBD2 (5 bases). Germline V gene data show CDR1 as DFQATT and CDR2 as SNEGSKA (reference sequence). The CDR3 sequence is 13 residues long. Trimming took off 3 bases at V and 7 bases at J, with 13 bases between the two ends. The CDR3 DNA reads TGCAGTGCTAGGGTCCCGGGATCGAACATTCAGTACTTC. Translated, it gives CSARVPGSNIQYF.

This clonotype was seen once. The gene calls are TRBV30 and TRBJ1-5, with D unclear. Trimming removed 1 base at V and 0 bases at J, with 4 bases between. Germline-derived CDR1 and CDR2 are GTSNPN and SVGIG (reference sequence). The CDR3 has 13 residues. The CDR3 region is CAWSGASNQPQHF. CDR3 bases: TGTGCCTGGAGTGGGGCTAGCAATCAGCCCCAGCATTTT. Supplemented by reference TRBV30 and TRBJ1-5, the full variable domain reads SQTIHQWPATLVQPVGSPLSLECTVEGTSNPNLYWYRQAAGRGLQLLFYSVGIGQISSEVPQNLSASRPQDRQFILSSKKLLLSDSGFYLCAWSGASNQPQHFGDGTRLSIL.

The CDR3 here is CASRRTGSRNSPLHF. The CDR3 region has the DNA TGTGCCAGCCGACGGACAGGGTCTAGAAATTCACCCCTCCACTTT. The V call is TRBV28, the J call TRBJ1-6; 8 nucleotides line up with TRBD1. V shed 8 bases and J 7 bases; nucleotides not matched to a gene: 10. Germline-derived CDR1 and CDR2 are MDHEN and SYDVKM. This CDR3 has 15 amino acids.

Comments on this clonotype: One base away lies a much larger clone, so this may be a sequencing read error. J is TRBJ2-7 and V is TRBV6-5, with TRBD2 identical over 8 bases. Germline V lookup: CDR1 MNHEY, CDR2 SVGAGI. The length of the CDR3 is 16 residues. The CDR3 region is CAGSYSWLAGGVEQYF. CDR3 in DNA: TGTGCCGGCAGTTACTCGTGGCTCGCGGGAGGAGTCGAGCAGTACTTC.

This clonotype was recorded at least ten times. The chain recombines TRBV27 with TRBJ1-1; D call uncertain. The V end was cut by 3 bases, the J end by 1 base, with 6 bases between. The CDR3 is made up of 13 amino acids. Per the germline V gene, CDR1 is MNHEY and CDR2 is SMNVEV (reference sequence). CDR3 sequence: CASSFRENTEAFF. As DNA, the CDR3 is TGTGCCAGCAGTTTCCGGGAGAACACTGAAGCTTTCTTT.

The chain is built from TRBV5-1 and TRBJ2-5, with a possible D match to TRBD1 (6 bases). Trimming cost V 1 base and J 2 bases, with 15 bases left between them. The CDR3 runs 16 residues. Looked up from germline, CDR1 is SGHRS and CDR2 is YFSETQ. In DNA form, the CDR3 reads TGCGCCAGCAGCTTGCCGCAGGGGTCATCTCAAGAGACCCAGTACTTC. It specifies CASSLPQGSSQETQYF.

This clonotype has only a few counts. This chain joins TRBV30 and TRBJ1-1; 7 bases line up with TRBD1. The CDR3 runs to 14 residues. Germline assignment: CDR1 GTSNPN and CDR2 SVGIG (reference sequence). V was pared by 4 bases and J by 0 bases, with 5 bases of the junction left unmatched. The CDR3 sequence: CAWTRGQVNTEAFF. CDR3 in DNA: TGTGCCTGGACCCGAGGACAGGTGAACACTGAAGCTTTCTTT.

The CDR3 DNA is TGTGCCTGGATACCGTGGCAGGGTGGTGAGCAGTACTTC. This encodes CAWIPWQGGEQYF. The V call is TRBV30, the J call TRBJ2-7; maybe TRBD1 (5 bases). The V gene lost 4 bases and the J gene lost 7 bases, with 17 bases spanning the gap. The CDR3 is made up of 13 amino acids. Germline lookup yields CDR1 GTSNPN and CDR2 SVGIG (reference sequence).

The chain has TRBV9 and TRBJ1-1; D not certain. In germline, CDR1 is SGDLS, CDR2 YYNGEE. CDR3 size: 14 residues. The V end was cut by 0 bases, the J end by 1 base, with 7 bases between. CDR3 sequence: CASSVDPQNTEAFF. The CDR3 DNA sequence: TGTGCCAGCAGCGTAGATCCGCAGAACACTGAAGCTTTCTTT.

This clonotype was counted at least ten times. The CDR3 sequence: CASSQTGQETQYF. Written as DNA, the CDR3 is TGTGCCAGCAGCCAGACTGGACAAGAGACCCAGTACTTC. The chain uses TRBV6-1 and TRBJ2-5; no clear D. V was cut by 6 bases and J by 2 bases, with 10 bases left in between. The CDR3 spans 13 residues. Germline V lookup: CDR1 MNHNS, CDR2 SASEGT.

This clonotype was counted a few times. The chain couples TRBV13 to TRBJ2-7; D call uncertain. In germline, CDR1 is PRHDT, CDR2 FYEKMQ (reference sequence). V was cut by 0 bases and J by 6 bases, with 9 bases left in between. The CDR3 totals 13 residues. For the CDR3, the DNA is TGTGCCAGCAGCTTAGGCCGTTTGGGCGAGCAGTACTTC. Amino acids: CASSLGRLGEQYF.

This clonotype was detected many times. This chain connects TRBV12-3 or TRBV12-4 to TRBJ2-2; D is uncertain. This CDR3 contains 13 residues. Trimming removed 5 bases from V and 6 bases from J, with 10 bases in between. CDR3 amino acids: CASSDGPAGELFF. The CDR3 DNA reads TGTGCCAGCAGTGATGGACCAGCCGGGGAGCTGTTTTTT.

This chain joins TRBV20-1 and TRBJ1-1; D is unclear. The V end lost 3 bases, the J end lost 1 base, and 9 bases lay between the germline ends. The CDR3 spans 13 residues. Looked up from germline, CDR1 is DFQATT and CDR2 is SNEGSKA (reference sequence). CDR3 residues: CSASHTRNTEAFF. In DNA form, the CDR3 reads TGCAGTGCTAGCCACACAAGGAACACTGAAGCTTTCTTT.

Many counts were recorded for this clonotype. This rearrangement joins TRBV12-3 or TRBV12-4 to TRBJ2-7; 9 nucleotides line up with TRBD2. The V segment lost 0 bases and the J segment 6 bases; nucleotides outside the gene matches: 6. This CDR3 spans 15 amino acids. Written as DNA, the CDR3 is TGTGCCAGCAGTTTAGCGGCGGGAGGGGCTAGCGAGCAGTACTTC. Its protein product is CASSLAAGGASEQYF.